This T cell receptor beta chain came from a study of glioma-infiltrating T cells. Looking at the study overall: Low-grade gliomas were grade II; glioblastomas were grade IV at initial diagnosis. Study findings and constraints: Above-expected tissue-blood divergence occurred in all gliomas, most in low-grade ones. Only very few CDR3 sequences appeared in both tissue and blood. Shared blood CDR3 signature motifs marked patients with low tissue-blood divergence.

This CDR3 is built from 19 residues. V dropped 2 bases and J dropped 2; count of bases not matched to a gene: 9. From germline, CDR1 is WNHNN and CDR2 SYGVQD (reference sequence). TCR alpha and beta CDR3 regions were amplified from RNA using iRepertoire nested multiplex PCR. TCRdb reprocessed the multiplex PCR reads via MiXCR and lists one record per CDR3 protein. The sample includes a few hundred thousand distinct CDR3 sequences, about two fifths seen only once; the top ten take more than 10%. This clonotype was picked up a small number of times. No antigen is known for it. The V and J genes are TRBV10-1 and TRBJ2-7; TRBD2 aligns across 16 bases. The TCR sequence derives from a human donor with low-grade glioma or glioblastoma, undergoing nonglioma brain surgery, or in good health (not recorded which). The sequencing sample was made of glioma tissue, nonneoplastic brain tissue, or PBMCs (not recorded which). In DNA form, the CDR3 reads TGCGCCAGCAGTGAGCCGCCGGGACTAGCGGGAGGGCTCGCCTACGAGCAGTACTTC. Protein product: CASSEPPGLAGGLAYEQYF.